Included here is one TCR beta chain sequence, with context. These data belong to a study of cytomegalovirus exposure and HLA in healthy donors. Primers included in the PCR were 60 Vbeta and 13 Jbeta primers. The method was immunoSEQ multiplex PCR; TCRdb's version includes in-frame clones alone and lacks a portion of them. The sample has some 130,000 clones; roughly 70% are singletons. Germline lookup yields CDR1 MNHEY and CDR2 SVGAGI. Deletions cut 4 bases from V and 7 bases from J, with 14 bases between. CDR3 size: 15 residues. The genes are TRBV6-5 and TRBJ1-6; D not resolved. Sequenced input: PBMCs. The TCR sequence derives from a man aged 35-49 years in good health and CMV-seronegative. CDR3 in DNA: TGTGCCAGCAGTTTGTCGGGGAGGTGGAATTCACCCCTCCACTTT. Translating gives CASSLSGRWNSPLHF.